This T cell receptor (beta chain) was sequenced in a study of shared clonotypes between healthy human individuals. Overall study results and limits: Depth of sequencing was expected to influence donor clonotype sharing.

The CDR3 has 15 residues. Trimming cost V 4 bases and J 8 bases; bases outside gene matches: 10. Germline V gives CDR1 MNHNS, CDR2 SASEGT. The method was immunoSEQ multiplex PCR; TCRdb's version includes in-frame clones alone and lacks a portion of them. In the table there are about 2.4 million clones, 85% to 95% of which are singletons. A remark on this clone: The antigen remains undetermined.

The source material was naive CD4+ T cells sorted from blood. Regarding subset: CD45RA+ positively selected. The clonotype was recovered from a man younger than 30 in good health. The V gene is TRBV6-1, the J gene TRBJ1-2; TRBD1 matches 10 bases. The chain's CDR3 is CASSAGDRGGEGYTF. CDR3 DNA: TGTGCCAGCAGTGCCGGGGACAGGGGCGGAGAAGGCTACACCTTC.